Listed below are T cell receptor beta chains from one sample, sequenced in a study of shared clonotypes between healthy human individuals. Libraries were prepared by immunoSEQ multiplex PCR; TCRdb keeps only in-frame clonotypes and omits some of them. The table lists approximately 1,500,000 clones, roughly 96% of them singletons. The sample consisted of naive CD4+ T cells sorted from blood. These receptors were collected from a man younger than 40 in good health. Both conserved end residues are part of each CDR3. A D gene is named only where the DNA matches it firmly. Clone sizes are given selectively: once, few, many, or a class where the clone is expanded.

- | TRBJ1-1 | - | TRBV9 | TGTGCCAGCAGCGAGCCTACCTCTGAAGCTTTCTTT | CASSEPTSEAFF
- | TRBJ2-1 | - | TRBV6-5 | TGTGCCAGCCTTATGGGGGAGTTGGGTGAGCAGTTCTTC | CASLMGELGEQFF
- | TRBJ2-7 | - | TRBV28 | TGTGCCAGCAGTTCTCCAGGAGGAACTTACGAGCAGTACTTC | CASSSPGGTYEQYF
- | TRBJ2-3 | - | TRBV11-2 | TGTGCCAGCAGCTTAGACGGTTCGCCCAGCACAGATACGCAGTATTTT | CASSLDGSPSTDTQYF
- | TRBJ2-4 | TRBD2 | TRBV19 | TGTGCCAGTAGTAGTTTAGCGGGAGTGGTCAAAAACATTCAGTACTTC | CASSSLAGVVKNIQYF
- | TRBJ1-1 | - | TRBV2 | TGTGCCAGCAGTGAATCCAGTAGCTGGGGCACTGAAGCTTTCTTT | CASSESSSWGTEAFF
- | TRBJ1-1 | - | TRBV18 | TGTGCCAGCTCACCCAAAAACACGGAGAACACTGAAGCTTTCTTT | CASSPKNTENTEAFF
- | TRBJ1-2 | - | TRBV5-5 | TGTGCCAGCAGCTTGTTAACGAACTATGGCTACACCTTC | CASSLLTNYGYTF
- | TRBJ1-1 | - | TRBV27 | TGTGCCAGCAGTTACCTTTTGGGGGGCACTGAAGCTTTCTTT | CASSYLLGGTEAFF
once | TRBJ1-2 | - | TRBV28 | TGTGCCAGCAGTCCCCCCAGGTCGGGTAACTATGGCTACACCTTC | CASSPPRSGNYGYTF
- | TRBJ1-5 | - | TRBV18 | TGTGCCAGCTCACCACCGGGGGGTAATCAGCCCCAGCATTTT | CASSPPGGNQPQHF
- | TRBJ1-2 | - | TRBV2 | TGTGCCAGCAGTGTCCATCTTGCTAACTATGGCTACACCTTC | CASSVHLANYGYTF
- | TRBJ2-1 | TRBD2 | TRBV15 | TGTGCCACCAGCAGAGAGAGGGGCGGGAGTCGGATGTATGAGCAGTTCTTC | CATSRERGGSRMYEQFF
- | TRBJ2-1 | TRBD2 | TRBV9 | TGTGCCAGCAGGGGGACTAGCGGGAACCGCAATGAGCAGTTCTTC | CASRGTSGNRNEQFF